One and the same sample provided the 13 T cell receptor beta chains below, sequenced in a study of blood T cell repertoires in COVID-19. The data were produced by immunoSEQ multiplex PCR, yet TCRdb's version contains in-frame clones alone and is incomplete. The sample consists of about 120,000 clones, around 80% of them appearing once. Sequenced sample: peripheral blood. These receptors all come from a man aged 55 to 70 with active or convalescent COVID-19.

The chain employs TRBV29-1 and TRBJ1-1; no clear D gene. The ends were cut back, 2 bases at V and 0 bases at J, with 7 bases in the middle. The germline gives CDR1 SQVTM, CDR2 ANQGSEA. The CDR3 runs 13 residues. The CDR3 coding sequence is TGCAGCGTTGAACGGGGTATGAACACTGAAGCTTTCTTT. Protein product: CSVERGMNTEAFF.

The chain joins TRBV5-1 to TRBJ1-2; 12 nucleotides match TRBD1. The CDR3 covers 14 residues. V shed 0 bases and J 12 bases; nucleotides not matched to a gene: 6. Germline CDR1 and CDR2: SGHRS and YFSETQ. The CDR3 coding sequence is TGCGCCAGCAGCTTGGTCGGGACAGGGGGCTTTCACACCTTC. It codes for CASSLVGTGGFHTF.

The V call is TRBV7-2, the J call TRBJ2-5, with D hard to call. The V gene's germline CDR1 is SGHTA and CDR2 FQGNSA. Trimming took off 5 bases at V and 2 bases at J, with 9 bases between the two ends. The CDR3 spans 13 residues. The CDR3 sequence: CASSPRRQETQYF. The CDR3 nucleotides read TGTGCCAGCAGCCCCAGGCGTCAAGAGACCCAGTACTTC.

CDR3 loop: CASSPGTDLHEQYF. The CDR3 DNA reads as TGTGCCAGCTCACCCGGGACAGACCTCCACGAGCAGTACTTC. This rearrangement joins TRBV18 to TRBJ2-7; 7 bases align to TRBD1. The germline gives CDR1 KGHSH, CDR2 LQKENI. The CDR3 length is 14 residues. Trimming took 3 bases from V and 5 from J; bases not matched to a gene: 7.

The V call is TRBV3-1 (or the pseudogene TRBV3-2), the J call TRBJ2-7; the D is unclear. This CDR3 has 13 residues. The V gene's germline CDR1 is LGHDT and CDR2 YNNKEL (reference sequence). V gave up 4 bases and J gave up 4 bases, with 11 bases separating them. The CDR3: CASSRALVYEQYF. CDR3 bases: TGTGCCAGCAGCCGGGCGTTGGTGTACGAGCAGTACTTC.

This chain connects TRBV4-3 to TRBJ2-7, with 7 bases aligning to TRBD1. The CDR3 loop spans 16 amino acids. Per the germline V gene, CDR1 is LGHNA and CDR2 is YSLEER. Germline trimming cut 4 bases from V and 2 bases from J; bases unmatched to any gene: 11. CDR3 loop: CASSRKMGDRPYEQYF. The CDR3 nucleotides are TGCGCCAGCAGCCGAAAGATGGGGGACAGACCCTACGAGCAGTACTTC.

V and J are TRBV10-3 and TRBJ1-2, with 7 bases fitting TRBD1. Germline V gene lookup returns CDR1 ENHRY and CDR2 SYGVKD. Trimming at V came to 5 bases and at J to 8 bases, leaving 8 bases not matched to a gene. The CDR3 covers 13 residues. The CDR3 sequence is CAISITGDRGYTF. DNA for the CDR3: TGTGCCATCAGTATTACAGGGGATAGAGGCTACACCTTC.

The chain has TRBV19 and TRBJ1-1, with D tentatively TRBD1 (5 bases). The CDR3 runs to 12 residues. The germline gives CDR1 LNHDA, CDR2 SQIVND (reference sequence). V lost 2 bases and J lost 11, with 12 bases in between. In nucleotides, the CDR3 is TGTGCCAGTAGTATACCCAAGGGGAATGCTTTCTTT. Translated, it gives CASSIPKGNAFF. The variable domain in full, with the rest retrieved from reference TRBV19 and TRBJ1-1, is DGGITQSPKYLFRKEGQNVTLSCEQNLNHDAMYWYRQDPGQGLRLIYYSQIVNDFQKGDIAEGYSVSREKKESFPLTVTSAQKNPTAFYLCASSIPKGNAFFGQGTRLTVV.

The chain carries TRBV28 and TRBJ2-5; possibly TRBD2 for D (5 bases). The CDR3 is made up of 12 amino acids. Germline loops: CDR1 MDHEN, CDR2 SYDVKM. V lost 8 bases and J 5 bases, leaving 12 bases between the germline ends. CDR3 nucleotide sequence: TGTGCCAGCTTGGCCTCGGGGGAGACCCAGTACTTC. It specifies CASLASGETQYF.

The chain couples TRBV7-2 to TRBJ2-7; 8 nucleotides match TRBD1. In germline, CDR1 is SGHTA, CDR2 FQGNSA. Trimming removed 4 bases from V and 9 bases from J; junction bases left unmatched: 5. The CDR3 spans 12 residues. The CDR3 sequence is CASSSTGDRQYF. The CDR3 DNA reads as TGTGCCAGCAGCTCGACAGGGGATCGGCAGTACTTC.

This clone is judged medium-sized. The rearrangement joins TRBV7-9 to TRBJ1-2; 11 bases agree with TRBD1. The CDR3 covers 15 residues. The ends lost 0 bases at V and 4 bases at J; junction bases unmatched: 1. Germline CDR1 reads SEHNR; CDR2 reads FQNEAQ (reference sequence). Here the CDR3 DNA reads TGTGCCAGCAGCTTAGCGGGACAGGGGGTCTATGGCTACACCTTC. Its translation: CASSLAGQGVYGYTF.

The J gene is TRBJ2-2, the V gene TRBV5-1, with 11 bases matching TRBD2. The CDR3 spans 16 residues. J was trimmed by 7 bases and V by 1 base; bases with no gene match: 6. CDR1 and CDR2 from the germline V gene are SGHRS and YFSETQ. CDR3 sequence (DNA): TGCGCCAGCAGCTTGTCGCTAGCGGGAGGTATCGGGGAGCTGTTTTTT. Translated: CASSLSLAGGIGELFF. Together with reference TRBV5-1 and TRBJ2-2, the CDR3 gives the full variable domain: KAGVTQTPRYLIKTRGQQVTLSCSPISGHRSVSWYQQTPGQGLQFLFEYFSETQRNKGNFPGRFSGRQFSNSRSEMNVSTLELGDSALYLCASSLSLAGGIGELFFGEGSRLTVL.

The rearrangement uses TRBV10-3 and TRBJ2-2; TRBD2 agrees at 8 bases. The CDR3 contains 14 residues. Germline CDR1 is ENHRY and CDR2 is SYGVKD. Losses at the gene ends were 8 bases for V and 7 bases for J; bases not matched to a gene: 9. Here the CDR3 reads CAISQRELSGELFF. The CDR3 DNA sequence: TGTGCCATCTCCCAGCGGGAGCTTAGCGGGGAGCTGTTTTTT.